This entry lists 4 T cell receptor beta chains sequenced from one sample in a study of T cells in tuberculosis. Some clones are missing from TCRdb's copy, which holds only in-frame ones; the method was immunoSEQ multiplex PCR. The sample consists of roughly 34,000 clones, nearly 97% of them appearing once. The specimen was PBMCs. These receptors all come from a donor aged 10-30 years with latent tuberculosis or without tuberculosis infection.

V is TRBV19 and J is TRBJ2-3, with D possibly TRBD2 on 5 matching bases. This CDR3 is 15 amino acids long. Looked up from germline, CDR1 is LNHDA and CDR2 is SQIVND (reference sequence). Trimming shortened V by 1 base and J by 3 bases, and 11 bases separated the two germline ends. For the CDR3, the DNA is TGTGCCAGTAGTATAGTCCGTGGACTTACAGATACGCAGTATTTT. Residues: CASSIVRGLTDTQYF.

The CDR3 loop reads CASRSPRRDPYNEQFF. Written as DNA, the CDR3 is TGTGCAAGTCGCTCCCCTCGCAGGGATCCCTACAATGAGCAGTTCTTC. The V call is TRBV12-2, the J call TRBJ2-1; TRBD1 is the table's D call and was not checked against the DNA. TRBV12-2 is a known pseudogene. The CDR3 consists of 16 residues.

A single count supports this clone. CDR3 nucleotide sequence: TGTGCCAGCAGCGAGGGGGGGGACACTACCTACGAGCAGTACTTC. Protein sequence: CASSEGGDTTYEQYF. This chain joins TRBV9 and TRBJ2-7, with D possibly TRBD2 on 7 matching bases. Germline V gene data show CDR1 as SGDLS and CDR2 as YYNGEE. CDR3 size: 15 residues. V lost 3 bases and J 2 bases, leaving 15 bases between the germline ends.

The rearrangement links TRBV7-6 to TRBJ2-7; D might be TRBD1 (6 bases). V dropped 3 bases and J dropped 0 bases, with 12 bases sitting between them. This CDR3 has 15 amino acids. Per germline, CDR1 SGHVS and CDR2 FNYEAQ. The CDR3 loop is CASSFRDNPSYEQYF. CDR3 DNA: TGTGCCAGCAGCTTTCGGGACAACCCCTCCTACGAGCAGTACTTC.